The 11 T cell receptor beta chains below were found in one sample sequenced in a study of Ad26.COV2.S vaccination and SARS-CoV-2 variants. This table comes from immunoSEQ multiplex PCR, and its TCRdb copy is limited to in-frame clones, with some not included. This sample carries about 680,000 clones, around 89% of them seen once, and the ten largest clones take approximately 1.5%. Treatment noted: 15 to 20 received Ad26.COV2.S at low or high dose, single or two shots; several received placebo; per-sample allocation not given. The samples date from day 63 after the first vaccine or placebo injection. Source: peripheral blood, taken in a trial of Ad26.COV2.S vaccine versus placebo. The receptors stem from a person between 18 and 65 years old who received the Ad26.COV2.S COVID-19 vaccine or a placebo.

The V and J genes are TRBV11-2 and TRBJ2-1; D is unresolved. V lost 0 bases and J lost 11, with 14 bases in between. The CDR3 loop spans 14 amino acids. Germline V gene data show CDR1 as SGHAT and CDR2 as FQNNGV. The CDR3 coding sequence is TGTGCCAGCAGCTTAGATTTCCCAGGAGTTAAGCAGTTCTTC. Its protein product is CASSLDFPGVKQFF.

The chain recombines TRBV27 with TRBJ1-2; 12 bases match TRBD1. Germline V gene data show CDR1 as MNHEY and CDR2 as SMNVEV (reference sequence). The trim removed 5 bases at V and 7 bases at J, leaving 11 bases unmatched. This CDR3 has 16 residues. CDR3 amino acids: CASSISGTGGLAGYTF. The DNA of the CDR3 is TGTGCCAGCAGTATCTCCGGGACAGGGGGCCTCGCTGGCTACACCTTC.

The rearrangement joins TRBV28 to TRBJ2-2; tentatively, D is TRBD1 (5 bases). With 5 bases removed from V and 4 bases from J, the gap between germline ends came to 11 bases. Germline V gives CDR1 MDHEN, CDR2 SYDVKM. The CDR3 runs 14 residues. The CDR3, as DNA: TGTGCCAGCAGTATCGGACAAGGCACCGGGGAGCTGTTTTTT. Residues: CASSIGQGTGELFF.

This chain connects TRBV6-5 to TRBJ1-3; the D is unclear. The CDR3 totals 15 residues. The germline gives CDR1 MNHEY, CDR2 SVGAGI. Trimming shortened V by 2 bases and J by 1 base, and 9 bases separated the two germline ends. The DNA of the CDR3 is TGTGCCAGCAGTTACGGGCCCGAGTCTGGAAACACCATATATTTT. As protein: CASSYGPESGNTIYF.

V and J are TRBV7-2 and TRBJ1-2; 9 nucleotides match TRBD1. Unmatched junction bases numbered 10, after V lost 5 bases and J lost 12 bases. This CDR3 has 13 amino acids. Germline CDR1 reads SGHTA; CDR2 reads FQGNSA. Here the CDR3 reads CASSTRDRAVNTF. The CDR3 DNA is TGTGCCAGCAGCACCCGGGACAGGGCCGTTAACACCTTC.

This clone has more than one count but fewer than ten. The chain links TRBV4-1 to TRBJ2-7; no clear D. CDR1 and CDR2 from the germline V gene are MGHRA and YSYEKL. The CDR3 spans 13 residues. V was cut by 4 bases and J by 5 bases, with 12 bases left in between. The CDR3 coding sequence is TGCGCCAGCAGCCCCCAGGAGCGAGACGAGCAGTACTTC. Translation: CASSPQERDEQYF.

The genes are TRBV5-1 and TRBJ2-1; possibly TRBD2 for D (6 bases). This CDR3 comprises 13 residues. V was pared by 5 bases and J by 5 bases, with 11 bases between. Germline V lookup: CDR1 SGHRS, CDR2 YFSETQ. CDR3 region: CASREGWDNEQFF. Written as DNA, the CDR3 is TGCGCCAGCAGGGAGGGGTGGGACAATGAGCAGTTCTTC.

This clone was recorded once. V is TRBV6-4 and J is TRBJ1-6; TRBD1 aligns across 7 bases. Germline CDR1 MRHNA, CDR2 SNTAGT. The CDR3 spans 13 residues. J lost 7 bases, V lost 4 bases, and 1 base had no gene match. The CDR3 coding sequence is TGTGCCAGCAGTGGGGACAGCAATTCACCCCTCCACTTT. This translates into CASSGDSNSPLHF.

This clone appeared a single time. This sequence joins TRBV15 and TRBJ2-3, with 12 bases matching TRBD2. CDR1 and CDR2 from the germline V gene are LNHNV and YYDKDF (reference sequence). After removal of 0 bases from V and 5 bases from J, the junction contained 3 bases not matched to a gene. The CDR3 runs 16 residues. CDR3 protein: CATSRELAGGGDTQYF. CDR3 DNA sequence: TGTGCCACCAGCAGAGAACTAGCGGGAGGCGGAGATACGCAGTATTTT. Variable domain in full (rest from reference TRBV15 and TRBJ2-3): DAMVIQNPRYQVTQFGKPVTLSCSQTLNHNVMYWYQQKSSQAPKLLFHYYDKDFNNEADTPDNFQSRRPNTSFCFLDIRSPGLGDTAMYLCATSRELAGGGDTQYFGPGTRLTVL.

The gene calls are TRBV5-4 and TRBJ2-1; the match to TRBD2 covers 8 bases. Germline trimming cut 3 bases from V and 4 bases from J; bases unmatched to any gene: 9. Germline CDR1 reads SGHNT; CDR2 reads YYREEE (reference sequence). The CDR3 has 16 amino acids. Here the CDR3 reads CASSSTFGGDYNEQFF. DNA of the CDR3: TGTGCCAGCAGCTCGACCTTCGGGGGGGATTACAATGAGCAGTTCTTC.

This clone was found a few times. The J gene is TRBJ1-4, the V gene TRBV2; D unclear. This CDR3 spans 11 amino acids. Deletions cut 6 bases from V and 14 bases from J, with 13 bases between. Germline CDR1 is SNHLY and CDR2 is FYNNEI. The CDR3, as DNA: TGTGCCAGCAGGTCCCAGTTCGGGCTGTTTTTT. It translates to CASRSQFGLFF.